This T cell receptor (beta chain) is from a study of PD-L1 blockade in urothelial cancer. Background on the study: Patients initiated atezolizumab around 2014 at 1,200 mg intravenously every 3 weeks. Blood samples contained a median around 130,000 T cells. Analyses used blood from 3 weeks (second dose) and 6 weeks after treatment start.

This clone was observed a single time. The time point: pretreatment peripheral blood. The assay was immunoSEQ multiplex PCR, and TCRdb's table has in-frame clones only and misses some. The sample contains roughly 50,000 clones, around 88% of which appear only once. The source material was PBMCs, sampled around atezolizumab (anti-PD-L1) treatment. This clonotype was obtained from a woman aged 55-69 years with urothelial cancer.

CDR3: CASNARGFYNEQFF. In DNA form, the CDR3 reads TGTGCCAGCAACGCCCGGGGATTCTACAATGAGCAGTTCTTC. This rearrangement joins TRBV7-8 to TRBJ2-1, with D tentatively TRBD2 (5 bases). This CDR3 spans 14 amino acids. Germline V CDR1 and CDR2: SGHVS, FQNEAQ. The germline V and J ends were trimmed by 7 bases and 3 bases, with 13 bases remaining between them.